The 29 T cell receptor beta chains given below trace back to one sample, sequenced in a study of naive and memory T cell subsets. Both TRBC1 and TRBC2 were covered by a beta constant-region primer of two equimolar oligonucleotides. TCRdb reprocessed the UMI-ligation and nested PCR reads with MiXCR, giving one entry per CDR3 protein. The sample lists 140,000 to 150,000 distinct CDR3 sequences, over 15% occurring once. The material sequenced was naive CD4+ T cells from blood. These TCRs come from a human donor in good health.

This chain uses TRBV14 with TRBJ2-5; D possibly corresponds to TRBD2 (6 bases). Germline CDR1 SGHDN, CDR2 FVKESK. Trimming left V 1 base short and J 1 base short, with 16 bases between. The CDR3 is made up of 17 amino acids. Here the CDR3 DNA reads TGTGCCAGCAGCCAAGTCGGAACTCTAGCGATCCAAGAGACCCAGTACTTC. Residues: CASSQVGTLAIQETQYF.

In its sample, this clonotype was seen a few times. The chain combines TRBV5-6 with TRBJ2-1; 7 bases align to TRBD1. The V segment lost 4 bases and the J segment 4 bases; nucleotides outside the gene matches: 11. The CDR3 totals 16 residues. Germline V gene lookup returns CDR1 SGHDT and CDR2 YYEEEE. The CDR3 coding sequence is TGTGCCAGCAGCCCGTCTGGGACAGCCAAATACAATGAGCAGTTCTTC. Amino acid sequence: CASSPSGTAKYNEQFF.

The chain couples TRBV7-2 to TRBJ2-7, with D unresolved. Germline V gene lookup returns CDR1 SGHTA and CDR2 FQGNSA. The CDR3 sequence is 15 residues long. V was clipped by 4 bases and J by 2 bases, with 15 bases between them. The CDR3 DNA reads TGTGCCAGCAGCTCCTCAACTGGATACACCTACGAGCAGTACTTC. It is translated as CASSSSTGYTYEQYF. The whole variable domain, filled in from reference TRBV7-2 and TRBJ2-7, reads GAGVSQSPSNKVTEKGKDVELRCDPISGHTALYWYRQSLGQGLEFLIYFQGNSAPDKSGLPSDRFSAERTGGSVSTLTIQRTQQEDSAVYLCASSSSTGYTYEQYFGPGTRLTVT.

This clonotype was counted only a few times. The rearrangement links TRBV4-1 to TRBJ1-5, with a possible D match to TRBD1 (6 bases). V was clipped by 2 bases and J by 7 bases, with 9 bases between them. The CDR3 totals 13 residues. The germline gives CDR1 MGHRA, CDR2 YSYEKL. The CDR3 bases are TGCGCCAGCAGCCAACGTGGGGGCCAGCCCCAGCATTTT. It encodes CASSQRGGQPQHF.

At least ten counts were recorded for this clonotype. V gene TRBV12-3 or TRBV12-4 combines with J gene TRBJ2-1; D is unclear. Trimming took off 3 bases at V and 7 bases at J, with 10 bases between the two ends. CDR3 length: 13 amino acids. This chain's CDR3 is CASSFLYGNEQFF. The CDR3 nucleotides read TGTGCCAGCAGTTTTTTGTACGGGAATGAGCAGTTCTTC.

There are a few counts of this clonotype. V gene TRBV10-3 combines with J gene TRBJ2-7, with D possibly TRBD1 on 5 matching bases. The V end was cut by 6 bases, the J end by 2 bases, with 11 bases between. The germline gives CDR1 ENHRY, CDR2 SYGVKD. The CDR3 spans 13 residues. The CDR3 region has the DNA TGTGCCATCAGATCGACAGAAACCTACGAGCAGTACTTC. Protein: CAIRSTETYEQYF.

This clonotype has only a few counts. V is TRBV25-1 and J is TRBJ2-1; no clear D gene. The V gene's germline CDR1 is MGHDK and CDR2 SYGVNS. Trimming stripped 7 bases from V and 3 bases from J, with 16 bases between. This CDR3 region has 15 residues. In nucleotides, the CDR3 is TGTGCCAGCACCCCAGCCAGTCTACTCTACAATGAGCAGTTCTTC. Translated: CASTPASLLYNEQFF. Complete variable domain (other parts from reference TRBV25-1 and TRBJ2-1): EADIYQTPRYLVIGTGKKITLECSQTMGHDKMYWYQQDPGMELHLIHYSYGVNSTEKGDLSSESTVSRIRTEHFPLTLESARPSHTSQYLCASTPASLLYNEQFFGPGTRLTVL.

The gene calls are TRBV30 and TRBJ2-5, with D unresolved. From germline, CDR1 is GTSNPN and CDR2 SVGIG (reference sequence). The ends were cut back, 2 bases at V and 2 bases at J, with 6 bases in the middle. This CDR3 has 12 amino acids. CDR3 residues: CAWSSVQETQYF. The CDR3, as DNA: TGTGCCTGGAGTTCCGTACAAGAGACCCAGTACTTC.

This clonotype showed up just a few times. This chain uses TRBV2 with TRBJ2-1, with 9 bases lining up with TRBD1. Germline CDR1 is SNHLY and CDR2 is FYNNEI. This CDR3 has 14 residues. The V gene end was trimmed by 6 bases and the J gene end by 3 bases; junction bases not matched to a gene: 3. CDR3 in DNA: TGTGCCAGCAGGGGGACAGGGATCTACAATGAGCAGTTCTTC. Amino acid sequence: CASRGTGIYNEQFF.

The table lists this clonotype with a few counts. The chain is built from TRBV29-1 and TRBJ2-1, with a weak D call TRBD2 (5 bases). The germline V gene encodes CDR1 SQVTM and CDR2 ANQGSEA. Trimming stripped 2 bases from V and 15 bases from J, with 11 bases between. There are 10 residues in the CDR3. The CDR3, as DNA: TGCAGCGTTGAATTGGACTTTAGGTTCTTC. Protein product: CSVELDFRFF.

The chain combines TRBV7-2 with TRBJ1-6; no clear D gene. Germline lookup yields CDR1 SGHTA and CDR2 FQGNSA. The V and J ends lost 6 bases and 8 bases respectively, with 14 bases between them. This CDR3 contains 14 residues. The CDR3 DNA follows: TGTGCCAGCAGTCGCCTAAGGGAGGATTCACCCCTCCACTTT. As protein: CASSRLREDSPLHF.

The chain couples TRBV4-1 to TRBJ2-1; D possibly matches TRBD1 or TRBD2 (5 bases each). Trimming took off 0 bases at V and 2 bases at J, with 8 bases between the two ends. Germline-derived CDR1 and CDR2 are MGHRA and YSYEKL. The CDR3 is 15 residues long. The CDR3 DNA follows: TGCGCCAGCAGCCAAGATTGGGGGACCTACAATGAGCAGTTCTTC. It yields the protein CASSQDWGTYNEQFF.

This clonotype was observed a few times. The chain has TRBV20-1 and TRBJ1-6; possibly TRBD1 for D (5 bases). Germline V lookup: CDR1 DFQATT, CDR2 SNEGSKA (reference sequence). The CDR3 consists of 17 residues. The V end lost 0 bases, the J end lost 0 bases, and 12 bases lay between the germline ends. The CDR3: CSARDRGGSSYNSPLHF. The CDR3 bases are TGCAGTGCTAGAGATAGGGGAGGGAGCTCCTATAATTCACCCCTCCACTTT.

The gene calls are TRBV20-1 and TRBJ2-7, with 7 bases aligning to TRBD2. The CDR3 sequence is 15 residues long. Trimming took 0 bases from V and 1 from J; bases not matched to a gene: 6. The germline gives CDR1 DFQATT, CDR2 SNEGSKA (reference sequence). This chain's CDR3 is CSAREWRERSYEQYF. DNA of the CDR3: TGCAGTGCTAGAGAATGGCGGGAGAGGTCCTACGAGCAGTACTTC.

CDR3 loop: CASGTGALGEQFF. The CDR3 coding sequence is TGTGCCAGCGGGACAGGGGCGTTGGGTGAGCAGTTCTTC. The V gene is TRBV7-9, the J gene TRBJ2-1; 10 bases are shared with TRBD1. The germline gives CDR1 SEHNR, CDR2 FQNEAQ (reference sequence). The CDR3 has 13 residues. The V gene end was trimmed by 8 bases and the J gene end by 9 bases; junction bases not matched to a gene: 7.

The chain links TRBV6-5 to TRBJ2-5; TRBD2 aligns across 9 bases. The J segment lost 4 bases and the V segment lost 0 bases, leaving 9 bases of the junction unmatched. Per the germline V gene, CDR1 is MNHEY and CDR2 is SVGAGI. The CDR3 totals 17 residues. For the CDR3, the DNA is TGTGCCAGCAGTTACTCGAAGCGGGAGGCCAGGGGAGAGACCCAGTACTTC. Translated: CASSYSKREARGETQYF.

This clonotype was detected only a few times. This sequence joins TRBV6-2 or TRBV6-3 and TRBJ2-3, with 10 bases identical to TRBD2. The junction had 12 bases not matched to a gene; V was cut back by 7 bases and J by 5 bases. CDR3 size: 16 residues. The V gene's germline CDR1 is MNHEY and CDR2 SVGEGT. CDR3 sequence reads: CASTIRSGRAGDTQYF. The CDR3, as DNA: TGTGCCAGCACCATTCGGAGCGGGAGGGCCGGAGATACGCAGTATTTT.

This clonotype was seen a few times. The gene calls are TRBV4-2 and TRBJ2-1; TRBD2 matches at 13 bases. The CDR3 totals 18 residues. Trimming cost V 5 bases and J 2 bases; bases outside gene matches: 9. Germline V lookup: CDR1 LGHNA, CDR2 YNFKEQ. The CDR3 DNA sequence: TGTGCCAGCAGCTACCGGACTAGCGGGAGAATCACCTACAATGAGCAGTTCTTC. Protein sequence: CASSYRTSGRITYNEQFF.

The chain links TRBV21-1 to TRBJ1-6. TRBV21-1 is an annotated pseudogene. There are 15 residues in the CDR3. This CDR3 is CASSKPYPGGSPLHF. The CDR3 DNA reads TGTGCCAGCAGCAAGCCGTATCCAGGCGGTTCACCCCTCCACTTT.

This clonotype was seen more than once but under ten times. The chain has TRBV6-2 or TRBV6-3 and TRBJ2-1; a possible D gene is TRBD1 (5 bases). Germline V gene sequence: CDR1 MNHEY, CDR2 SVGEGT. CDR3 size: 15 residues. The V end lost 6 bases, the J end lost 2 bases, and 14 bases lay between the germline ends. CDR3: CASRKQGGTYNEQFF. For the CDR3, the DNA is TGTGCCAGCAGAAAGCAGGGTGGGACCTACAATGAGCAGTTCTTC.

This clonotype was observed at least ten times. CDR3 region: CASSPLTGTGTGGANVLTF. CDR3 DNA: TGTGCCAGCTCACCACTAACCGGGACAGGGACCGGCGGGGCCAACGTCCTGACTTTC. The chain carries TRBV18 and TRBJ2-6; TRBD1 agrees at 9 bases. CDR1 KGHSH and CDR2 LQKENI come from the germline V gene. With V trimmed by 1 base and J by 4 bases, 11 bases remained unmatched. The CDR3 runs 19 residues.

The chain's CDR3 is CASGLWTDNSPLHF. Here the CDR3 DNA reads TGTGCTAGTGGTTTGTGGACAGATAATTCACCCCTCCACTTT. V and J are TRBV12-5 and TRBJ1-6, with D maybe TRBD1 (6 bases). Looked up from germline, CDR1 is LGHNT and CDR2 is FRNRAP. The CDR3 is made up of 14 amino acids. The V end was cut by 2 bases, the J end by 5 bases, with 7 bases between.

This clonotype turned up a few times. V is TRBV5-1 and J is TRBJ2-6, with D perhaps being TRBD1 or TRBD2 (5 bases each). V lost 5 bases and J lost 11, with 14 bases in between. The germline gives CDR1 SGHRS, CDR2 YFSETQ. This CDR3 has 13 amino acids. The CDR3 bases are TGCGCCAGCAGGCATGGGGACGCCGACGTCCTGACTTTC. It is translated as CASRHGDADVLTF.

The V gene is TRBV7-9, the J gene TRBJ1-4; D gene ambiguous. Germline CDR1 is SEHNR and CDR2 is FQNEAQ (reference sequence). This CDR3 spans 16 amino acids. The V and J ends lost 2 bases and 8 bases respectively, with 18 bases between them. CDR3 in amino acids: CASSLLLDPGREKLFF. The CDR3 DNA sequence: TGTGCCAGCAGCTTACTATTGGACCCCGGACGGGAAAAACTGTTTTTT.

This clonotype was counted only a few times. The chain couples TRBV12-3 or TRBV12-4 to TRBJ1-1, with a weak D call TRBD1 (5 bases). This CDR3 region has 13 residues. V was pared by 3 bases and J by 10 bases, with 15 bases between. The CDR3 region has the DNA TGTGCCAGCAGTTTGAGGGAGGCAACAGGAGCTTTCTTT. This codes for CASSLREATGAFF.

This clonotype has only a few counts. This sequence joins TRBV10-3 and TRBJ1-2; D uncertain. This CDR3 contains 14 residues. V shed 0 bases and J shed 1 base, with 6 bases lying between them. Germline V CDR1 and CDR2: ENHRY, SYGVKD. The CDR3 here is CAISESYRNYGYTF. CDR3 in DNA: TGTGCCATCAGTGAGTCGTACCGTAACTATGGCTACACCTTC.

In this sample, this clonotype turned up a few times. J is TRBJ2-7 and V is TRBV4-1, with 8 nucleotides matching TRBD2. The CDR3 runs to 17 residues. The junction had 8 bases not matched to a gene; V was cut back by 1 base and J by 0 bases. CDR1 is MGHRA, CDR2 YSYEKL, per germline. CDR3 in amino acids: CASSQVAGTRSSYEQYF. The CDR3 DNA follows: TGCGCCAGCAGCCAAGTAGCCGGGACTAGGAGCTCCTACGAGCAGTACTTC.

The V and J genes are TRBV24-1 and TRBJ2-2; TRBD1 agrees at 7 bases. This CDR3 contains 15 residues. Germline CDR1 KGHDR, CDR2 SFDVKD. With 3 bases clipped from V and 4 bases from J, the junction kept 4 bases outside the gene matches. CDR3 residues: CATSDPGTATGELFF. CDR3 nucleotides: TGTGCCACCAGTGATCCGGGGACAGCCACCGGGGAGCTGTTTTTT.

The chain couples TRBV5-1 to TRBJ1-1, with D uncertain. The CDR3 is 15 amino acids. From germline, CDR1 is SGHRS and CDR2 YFSETQ. V was trimmed by 2 bases and J by 1 base, leaving 12 bases between them. The CDR3 region is CASSFSGVKNTEAFF. CDR3 bases: TGCGCCAGCAGCTTCTCTGGGGTTAAGAACACTGAAGCTTTCTTT.